This record looks at one TCR beta chain sequence and its context. Trimming took off 6 bases at V and 0 bases at J, with 24 bases between the two ends. Germline V gives CDR1 LNHDA, CDR2 SQIVND (reference sequence). The CDR3 loop spans 19 amino acids. This specimen belongs to a study of Tregs in tolerant kidney transplant recipients. The nonmyeloablative bone marrow transplants came from related graft donors, with transient mixed chimerism. Some clones are missing from TCRdb's copy, which holds only in-frame ones; the method was immunoSEQ multiplex PCR. The data show more than 70,000 clones, with about 91% seen just once and around 1.6% held by the top ten.

The specimen was CD4+ T cells from blood (PBMCs), collected 24 months after the transplant. The receptor's source is a human patient who received a combined kidney and bone marrow transplant. Some T cells could come from the graft donor. J is TRBJ1-5 and V is TRBV19; D is unresolved. This CDR3 reads CASSEKIRPWAHSNQPQHF. CDR3 bases: TGTGCCAGTAGCGAAAAGATCCGACCGTGGGCCCATAGCAATCAGCCCCAGCATTTT.